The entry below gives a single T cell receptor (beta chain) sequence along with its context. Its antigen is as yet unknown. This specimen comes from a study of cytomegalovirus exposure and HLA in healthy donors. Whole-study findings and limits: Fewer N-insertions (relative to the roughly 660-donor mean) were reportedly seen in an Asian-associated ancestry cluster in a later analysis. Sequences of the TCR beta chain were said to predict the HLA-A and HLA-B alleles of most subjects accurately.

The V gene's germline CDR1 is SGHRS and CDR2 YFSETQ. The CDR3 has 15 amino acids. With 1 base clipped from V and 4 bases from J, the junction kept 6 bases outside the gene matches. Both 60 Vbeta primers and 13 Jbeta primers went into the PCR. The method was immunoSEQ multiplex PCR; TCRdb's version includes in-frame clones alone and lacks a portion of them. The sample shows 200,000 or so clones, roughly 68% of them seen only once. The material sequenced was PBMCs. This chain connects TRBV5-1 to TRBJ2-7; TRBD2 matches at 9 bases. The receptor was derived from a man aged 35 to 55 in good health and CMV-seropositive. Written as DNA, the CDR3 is TGCGCCAGCAGCTTGTCGGTAGCGGGGGCGTACGAGCAGTACTTC. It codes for CASSLSVAGAYEQYF.